This TCR beta chain was recorded in a study of naive and memory T cell subsets. Both TRBC1 and TRBC2 were covered by a beta constant-region primer of two equimolar oligonucleotides. Nested alpha and beta constant-region primers with the SP2 primer drove four PCR rounds on ligated cDNA. TCRdb re-called the UMI-ligation and nested PCR reads through MiXCR, storing one row per CDR3 protein. The sample has approximately 80,000 distinct CDR3 sequences; around 9% are singletons. The study, taken as a whole, reports: The power law exponent of TCR abundance differed between naive and memory cells.

The sample holds a few counts of this clonotype. The antigen remains undetermined. The germline V and J ends were trimmed by 0 bases and 6 bases, with 10 bases remaining between them. The CDR3 spans 14 residues. CDR1 and CDR2 from the germline V gene are SGHDT and YYEEEE. V and J are TRBV5-6 and TRBJ2-1; D might be TRBD1 (5 bases). Input material: naive CD8+ T cells from blood. This sequence originates from a human donor in good health. The CDR3 DNA reads TGTGCCAGCAGCTTGGGGGCTAGGGGCAATGAGCAGTTCTTC. Translated, it gives CASSLGARGNEQFF.